This TCR beta chain came from a study of blood T cell repertoires in COVID-19. About the research overall: T cells, B-cell-depleted T cells, or PBMCs supplied cDNA or gDNA.

Method: immunoSEQ multiplex PCR; TCRdb's copy keeps in-frame clones and lacks some. The sample consists of about 200,000 clones, roughly nine tenths of them appearing once. V dropped 2 bases and J dropped 4 bases, with 5 bases sitting between them. The CDR3 consists of 11 residues. Germline V lookup: CDR1 DFQATT, CDR2 SNEGSKA (reference sequence). Sequencing used PBMCs or T cells enriched from blood (not recorded which). The chain carries TRBV20-1 and TRBJ1-1; D call uncertain. The origin of this receptor is a woman aged 30 to 39 with acute COVID-19. The CDR3 is CSARSGTEAFF. CDR3 DNA: TGCAGTGCTAGAAGCGGCACTGAAGCTTTCTTT.